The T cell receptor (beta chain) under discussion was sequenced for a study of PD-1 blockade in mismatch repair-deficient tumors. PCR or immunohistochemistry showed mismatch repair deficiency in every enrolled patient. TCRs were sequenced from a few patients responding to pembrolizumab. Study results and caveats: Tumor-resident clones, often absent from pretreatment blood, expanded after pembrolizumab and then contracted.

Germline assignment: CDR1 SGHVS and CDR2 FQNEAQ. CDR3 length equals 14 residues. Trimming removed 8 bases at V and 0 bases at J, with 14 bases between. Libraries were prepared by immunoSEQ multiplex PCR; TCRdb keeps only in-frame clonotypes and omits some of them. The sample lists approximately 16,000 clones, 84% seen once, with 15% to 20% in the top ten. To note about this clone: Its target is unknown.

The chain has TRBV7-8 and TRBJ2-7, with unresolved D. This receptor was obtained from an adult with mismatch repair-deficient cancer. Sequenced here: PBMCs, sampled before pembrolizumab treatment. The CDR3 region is CASAGRVLSYEQYF. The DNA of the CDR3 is TGTGCCAGCGCTGGACGAGTACTCTCCTACGAGCAGTACTTC.